These 21 T cell receptor beta chains were sequenced from one sample in a study of low-dose radiotherapy and immunotherapy resistance in tumors. Alpha and beta chains were covered, as first-strand cDNA relied on TRAV- and TRBV-specific primers. For amplifying TCRs, the PCR ran for approximately 18 cycles with Phusion, which was used together with a constant-region primer and the adapter on the V primers. TCRdb re-analysed the reads in MiXCR, keeping a single row per CDR3 protein. The table records about 97,000 distinct CDR3 sequences, roughly 20% of them present only once. Specified time point: after trial treatment. Treatment reported: LDRT plus nivolumab, ipilimumab, low-dose cyclophosphamide and aspirin (RACIN trial). This specimen consisted of PBMCs, obtained after low-dose radiotherapy plus immunotherapy. Receptors originate from a male donor with prostate cancer.

The sample holds many counts of this clonotype. The chain links TRBV3-1 to TRBJ1-3; D remains ambiguous. The germline V gene encodes CDR1 LGHDT and CDR2 YNNKEL (reference sequence). The CDR3 consists of 19 residues. Trimming shortened V by 1 base and J by 0 bases, and 19 bases separated the two germline ends. The DNA for the CDR3 is TGTGCCAGCAGCCAAGGAATGGACGGTACTGAGGTCTCTGGAAACACCATATATTTT. This gives the protein CASSQGMDGTEVSGNTIYF.

The chain employs TRBV12-3 or TRBV12-4 and TRBJ2-7; unclear D gene. The CDR3 is 13 residues long. V was trimmed by 3 bases and J by 0 bases, leaving 6 bases between them. CDR3 sequence: CASSLSDSYEQYF. CDR3 nucleotides: TGTGCCAGCAGTTTGAGTGACTCCTACGAGCAGTACTTC.

This clonotype was picked up many times. The chain has TRBV7-9 and TRBJ1-2; tentatively, D is TRBD1 (5 bases). This CDR3 is 16 amino acids long. Germline lookup yields CDR1 SEHNR and CDR2 FQNEAQ (reference sequence). Trimming took 1 base from V and 4 from J, leaving 16 bases between them. The CDR3 sequence is CASSLGGANPGYGYTF. CDR3 in DNA: TGTGCCAGCAGCTTAGGAGGGGCTAACCCTGGCTATGGCTACACCTTC.

In this sample, this clonotype turned up many times. The J gene is TRBJ2-1, the V gene TRBV7-2; 7 nucleotides line up with TRBD2. Germline V gives CDR1 SGHTA, CDR2 FQGNSA. The ends lost 2 bases at V and 3 bases at J; junction bases unmatched: 13. The CDR3 totals 18 residues. CDR3 residues: CASSLTVRGGGLYNEQFF. CDR3 sequence (DNA): TGTGCCAGCAGCTTAACGGTCCGCGGGGGAGGCCTCTACAATGAGCAGTTCTTC.

This clonotype came up many times. The V call is TRBV3-1, the J call TRBJ1-5; 7 positions match TRBD1. J lost 7 bases, V lost 3 bases, and 3 bases had no gene match. Germline values: CDR1 LGHDT, CDR2 YNNKEL (reference sequence). This CDR3 has 13 amino acids. Here the CDR3 reads CASSQTGIQPQHF. The CDR3 DNA sequence: TGTGCCAGCAGCCAGACAGGGATCCAGCCCCAGCATTTT.

About this clonotype itself: This may stem from a read error, because a much larger clone lies one nucleotide away. The V gene is TRBV30, the J gene TRBJ1-1; tentative D call: TRBD1 (5 bases). Germline V CDR1 and CDR2: GTSNPN, SVGIG (reference sequence). Trimming took off 3 bases at V and 7 bases at J, with 24 bases between the two ends. This CDR3 has 16 residues. The CDR3 loop reads CAWSARTMTEGDEAFF. The CDR3 coding sequence is TGTGCCTGGAGCGCCCGCACAATGACAGAAGGTGATGAAGCTTTCTTT.

The chain links TRBV2 to TRBJ2-7; D not resolved. Trimming removed 7 bases at V and 6 bases at J, with 19 bases between. CDR1 is SNHLY and CDR2 is FYNNEI in the germline V gene. The CDR3 is 14 amino acids. Here the CDR3 reads CASKGHLGIAEQYF. The CDR3 DNA follows: TGTGCCAGCAAGGGCCATCTAGGGATTGCCGAGCAGTACTTC.

For this clonotype: A far larger clone is one nucleotide away, so this likely arose from a read error. The chain employs TRBV6-5 and TRBJ2-1, with a weak D call TRBD2 (5 bases). The CDR3 totals 13 residues. Germline V gives CDR1 MNHEY, CDR2 SVGAGI. Written as DNA, the CDR3 is TGTGCCGGCAGTGATCCCGGGAACAATGAGCAGTTCTTC. It translates to CAGSDPGNNEQFF.

This clonotype has a count of ten or more. The gene calls are TRBV27 and TRBJ1-1, with 8 positions matching TRBD1. Trimming took 5 bases from V and 1 from J; bases not matched to a gene: 6. The CDR3 loop spans 15 amino acids. Germline assignment: CDR1 MNHEY and CDR2 SMNVEV (reference sequence). This CDR3 reads CASSLSGTGNTEAFF. For the CDR3, the DNA is TGTGCCAGCAGTCTTTCAGGGACAGGGAACACTGAAGCTTTCTTT.

To note about this clonotype: The DNA is omitted, as the CDR3 cannot be located on it reliably, and the CDR3 follows TCRdb's listing. The rearrangement joins TRBV2 to TRBJ2-3; the D segment call TRBD1 is taken from the table without a DNA check. CDR1 and CDR2 from the germline V gene are SNHLY and FYNNEI. The CDR3 is 15 residues long, ends included. This chain's CDR3 is CASRPGSSTDTQYFF.

In regard to this clonotype: A far larger clone is off by one base, so a read error is likely. This chain connects TRBV10-1 to TRBJ2-5; 7 bases map to TRBD2. The CDR3 totals 14 residues. From germline, CDR1 is WNHNN and CDR2 SYGVQD (reference sequence). CDR3 sequence (DNA): TGTGCCAGCAGTGAACTCACCTTAACTAGCGAGCTTAACTTC. This sequence encodes CASSELTLTSELNF.

This clonotype came up many times. The rearrangement joins TRBV13 to TRBJ2-1, with 15 bases identical to TRBD2. The germline V gene encodes CDR1 PRHDT and CDR2 FYEKMQ (reference sequence). The J segment lost 0 bases and the V segment lost 2 bases, leaving 20 bases of the junction unmatched. CDR3 length: 24 amino acids. The CDR3 sequence: CASSLSTLFPGLAGGSSSYNEQFF. For the CDR3, the DNA is TGTGCCAGCAGCTTATCCACTCTCTTCCCGGGACTAGCGGGGGGCTCTAGCTCCTACAATGAGCAGTTCTTC.

This clonotype is a singleton in its sample. The CDR3, as DNA: TGTGCCAGCAGGGTTGCGGAGGGCTCCTATAATTCACCCCTCCACTTT. This translates into CASRVAEGSYNSPLHF. The rearrangement uses TRBV28 and TRBJ1-6; D not certain. V lost 6 bases and J 0 bases, leaving 12 bases between the germline ends. The CDR3 runs to 16 residues. The germline gives CDR1 MDHEN, CDR2 SYDVKM.

This clonotype was counted many times. The V and J genes are TRBV27 and TRBJ2-7, with TRBD1 identical over 11 bases. Germline V CDR1 and CDR2: MNHEY, SMNVEV (reference sequence). This CDR3 is built from 16 residues. The ends lost 4 bases at V and 7 bases at J; junction bases unmatched: 12. The DNA for the CDR3 is TGTGCCAGCAGTTCCGCCGGGACAGGGGGTATAGGGGAGCAGTACTTC. As protein: CASSSAGTGGIGEQYF.

This clonotype has ten or more counts. The chain joins TRBV15 to TRBJ2-1; no firm D call. V dropped 1 base and J dropped 0 bases, with 10 bases sitting between them. Germline lookup yields CDR1 LNHNV and CDR2 YYDKDF (reference sequence). CDR3 length: 16 residues. In DNA, the CDR3 is TGTGCCACCAGCAGAGTCTGGGTAGACTCCTACAATGAGCAGTTCTTC. Amino acids: CATSRVWVDSYNEQFF.

This clonotype was detected many times. The chain combines TRBV5-5 with TRBJ2-3; 7 nucleotides agree with TRBD2. The CDR3 is 14 residues long. J was trimmed by 6 bases and V by 1 base; bases with no gene match: 5. CDR1 and CDR2 (germline): SGHKS, YYEKEE (reference sequence). CDR3 protein: CASSLLAGVDTQYF. The CDR3 bases are TGTGCCAGCAGCTTGTTGGCGGGGGTGGATACGCAGTATTTT. Filled out from reference TRBV5-5 and TRBJ2-3, the complete variable domain reads DAGVTQSPTHLIKTRGQQVTLRCSPISGHKSVSWYQQVLGQGPQFIFQYYEKEERGRGNFPDRFSARQFPNYSSELNVNALLLGDSALYLCASSLLAGVDTQYFGPGTRLTVL.

This chain uses TRBV6-8 with TRBJ2-3, with 10 bases lining up with TRBD1. This CDR3 is 17 amino acids long. Trimming removed 6 bases from V and 6 bases from J; junction bases left unmatched: 15. Per the germline V gene, CDR1 is MNHGY and CDR2 is SAAAGT. The CDR3 DNA reads TGTGCCAGCAGGCAATCACTGACAGGGGGCGATTTTGATACGCAGTATTTT. It yields the protein CASRQSLTGGDFDTQYF.

This clonotype was observed at least ten times. The V and J genes are TRBV12-3 or TRBV12-4 and TRBJ2-7; maybe TRBD1 (6 bases). Trimming removed 6 bases at V and 4 bases at J, with 13 bases between. CDR3 length: 13 amino acids. This CDR3 reads CASSVGASYEQYF. The CDR3 DNA sequence: TGTGCCAGCAGCGTGGGGGCCTCATACGAGCAGTACTTC.

Turning to this clonotype: A far larger clone lies a single base away; this is likely a read error. The gene calls are TRBV5-1 and TRBJ2-7, with D possibly TRBD1 on 5 matching bases. The CDR3 runs 15 residues. Per germline, CDR1 SGHRS and CDR2 YFSETQ. V lost 4 bases to trimming and J lost 7 bases, with 21 bases between them. Written as DNA, the CDR3 is TGCGCCAGCAGCCTATCGCCCCGGCAGGGCGATGAGCAGTACTTC. Protein: CASSLSPRQGDEQYF.

This clonotype was counted many times. This chain uses TRBV11-2 with TRBJ1-6; a possible D gene is TRBD1 (5 bases). The V and J ends lost 6 bases and 4 bases respectively, with 16 bases between them. This CDR3 is 16 amino acids long. Germline CDR1 reads SGHAT; CDR2 reads FQNNGV. Written as DNA, the CDR3 is TGTGCCAGCAGGGATGTCATCGGGACGTATAATTCACCCCTCCACTTT. Translating it yields CASRDVIGTYNSPLHF.

J is TRBJ1-5 and V is TRBV30; unclear D gene. Between the trimmed V and J ends, which lost 1 base and 0 bases, there was a span of 10 bases. The germline V gene has CDR1 GTSNPN and CDR2 SVGIG (reference sequence). The length of the CDR3 is 15 residues. CDR3 protein: CAWSEATFSNQPQHF. CDR3 in DNA: TGTGCCTGGAGTGAGGCGACTTTTAGCAATCAGCCCCAGCATTTT. Full variable domain (remainder filled in from reference TRBV30 and TRBJ1-5): SQTIHQWPATLVQPVGSPLSLECTVEGTSNPNLYWYRQAAGRGLQLLFYSVGIGQISSEVPQNLSASRPQDRQFILSSKKLLLSDSGFYLCAWSEATFSNQPQHFGDGTRLSIL.